These 29 T cell receptor beta chains were sequenced from one sample in a study of cytotoxic CD8 clonotypes in ibrutinib-treated CLL. The assay was immunoSEQ multiplex PCR, and TCRdb's table has in-frame clones only and misses some. The sample carries 55,000 to 80,000 clones, 75% to 95% recorded once. Material: PBMCs, obtained after 12 months of ibrutinib treatment. The origin of the receptors is a human donor with chronic lymphocytic leukemia.

The chain couples TRBV6-5 to TRBJ1-5; the D is unclear. V was trimmed by 2 bases and J by 7 bases, leaving 9 bases between them. The V gene's germline CDR1 is MNHEY and CDR2 SVGAGI. The CDR3 totals 13 residues. The CDR3 DNA sequence: TGTGCCAGCAGTTACACCCCACGCCAGCCCCAGCATTTT. Its translation: CASSYTPRQPQHF.

This CDR3 is CASSPVEVSRFGYTF. CDR3 nucleotide sequence: TGTGCCAGCTCACCAGTCGAGGTTAGCAGATTTGGCTACACCTTC. The chain combines TRBV18 with TRBJ1-2; D not certain. Germline lookup yields CDR1 KGHSH and CDR2 LQKENI. CDR3 length: 15 amino acids. V was cut by 2 bases and J by 7 bases, with 17 bases left in between.

This chain links TRBV18 with TRBJ1-3, with D hard to call. V gave up 2 bases and J gave up 4 bases, with 9 bases separating them. CDR3 size: 14 residues. Germline CDR1 reads KGHSH; CDR2 reads LQKENI. The CDR3: CASSPDRTGNTIYF. The CDR3 nucleotides read TGTGCCAGCTCACCAGATCGTACGGGAAACACCATATATTTT.

DNA of the CDR3: TGTGCCAGCAGGATGACAGGGGTAGACTACGAGCAGTACTTC. It translates to CASRMTGVDYEQYF. This chain connects TRBV28 to TRBJ2-7; 8 bases align to TRBD1. This CDR3 has 14 amino acids. V was pared by 6 bases and J by 3 bases, with 7 bases of the junction left unmatched. Germline V CDR1 and CDR2: MDHEN, SYDVKM.

The V gene is TRBV9, the J gene TRBJ2-7; D is unclear. The V and J ends lost 0 bases and 6 bases respectively, with 10 bases between them. Germline lookup yields CDR1 SGDLS and CDR2 YYNGEE. The CDR3 totals 13 residues. CDR3 protein: CASSVAVGSEQYF. The CDR3 nucleotides read TGTGCCAGCAGCGTAGCTGTGGGGTCCGAGCAGTACTTC.

The V call is TRBV7-3, the J call TRBJ2-1; 10 positions agree with TRBD2. The CDR3 loop spans 16 amino acids. Losses at the gene ends were 0 bases for V and 10 bases for J; bases not matched to a gene: 9. In germline, CDR1 is SGHTA, CDR2 FQGTGA. CDR3 sequence: CASSLTASGRAWEQFF. CDR3 nucleotide sequence: TGTGCCAGCAGCTTAACTGCAAGCGGGAGGGCCTGGGAGCAGTTCTTC.

The rearrangement joins TRBV18 to TRBJ2-3; D call uncertain. V lost 1 base and J lost 0, with 5 bases in between. CDR1 and CDR2 (germline): KGHSH, LQKENI. This CDR3 comprises 14 residues. CDR3 sequence (DNA): TGTGCCAGCTCACCACGGGTGAGCACAGATACGCAGTATTTT. This codes for CASSPRVSTDTQYF.

The chain couples TRBV5-4 to TRBJ2-7, with 10 bases lining up with TRBD1. The V and J ends lost 2 bases and 6 bases, in that order; junction bases with no gene match: 17. The CDR3 spans 18 residues. The germline V gene encodes CDR1 SGHNT and CDR2 YYREEE (reference sequence). This CDR3 reads CASSFTVLGYRDRGEQYF. The CDR3 DNA reads TGTGCCAGCAGCTTTACAGTCTTGGGGTACCGGGACAGGGGCGAGCAGTACTTC.

The genes are TRBV11-2 and TRBJ1-1, with D uncertain. Germline values: CDR1 SGHAT, CDR2 FQNNGV. Trimming removed 5 bases from V and 1 base from J, with 11 bases in between. This CDR3 region has 14 residues. CDR3 protein: CASSLWTGNTEAFF. The DNA of the CDR3 is TGTGCCAGCAGCCTCTGGACGGGGAACACTGAAGCTTTCTTT.

The rearrangement links TRBV19 to TRBJ2-2; 11 bases agree with TRBD2. The CDR3 is 16 residues long. The V and J ends lost 0 bases and 7 bases, in that order; junction bases with no gene match: 4. Germline CDR1 and CDR2: LNHDA and SQIVND (reference sequence). CDR3 sequence reads: CASSIDPTSGSGELFF. The CDR3 coding sequence is TGTGCCAGTAGTATAGACCCTACTAGCGGGAGCGGGGAGCTGTTTTTT.

The rearrangement links TRBV11-3 to TRBJ2-1, with D perhaps TRBD2 (6 bases). Germline assignment: CDR1 SGHNT and CDR2 YENEEA. The CDR3 runs 13 residues. The V and J ends lost 5 bases and 10 bases respectively, with 15 bases between them. CDR3 residues: CASSHGGRNEQFF. The CDR3 DNA sequence: TGTGCCAGCAGCCACGGAGGGCGTAACGAGCAGTTCTTC. The variable domain in full, completed from reference TRBV11-3 and TRBJ2-1, reads EAGVVQSPRYKIIEKKQPVAFWCNPISGHNTLYWYLQNLGQGPELLIRYENEEAVDDSQLPKDRFSAERLKGVDSTLKIQPAELGDSAVYLCASSHGGRNEQFFGPGTRLTVL.

This clone showed up just once. The chain is built from TRBV6-1 and TRBJ1-1, with D maybe TRBD1 (6 bases). CDR1 is MNHNS, CDR2 SASEGT, per germline. Trimming removed 7 bases at V and 2 bases at J, with 14 bases between. This CDR3 is 14 amino acids long. In DNA, the CDR3 is TGTGCCAGCATACTAAGGACAGTAAACACTGAAGCTTTCTTT. Its protein is CASILRTVNTEAFF.

The sample holds one count of this clone. This chain connects TRBV14 to TRBJ1-3; D not certain. V was pared by 4 bases and J by 4 bases, with 11 bases between. CDR3 length: 14 residues. Germline CDR1 and CDR2: SGHDN and FVKESK. This CDR3 is CASSPTIAGNTIYF. Written as DNA, the CDR3 is TGTGCCAGCAGCCCCACTATAGCCGGAAACACCATATATTTT.

The chain joins TRBV6-6 to TRBJ2-7; TRBD1 aligns across 7 bases. The CDR3 has 14 residues. Germline CDR1 and CDR2: MNHNY and SVGAGI (reference sequence). V lost 5 bases to trimming and J lost 2 bases; unmatched junction nucleotides: 6. The CDR3 is CASSLTGATYEQYF. For the CDR3, the DNA is TGTGCCAGCAGTCTAACAGGGGCCACCTACGAGCAGTACTTC.

V gene TRBV25-1 combines with J gene TRBJ2-7; D may match TRBD1 or TRBD2 (6 bases each). This CDR3 spans 14 amino acids. Germline lookup yields CDR1 MGHDK and CDR2 SYGVNS. The V end lost 4 bases, the J end lost 3 bases, and 13 bases lay between the germline ends. CDR3 protein: CASSVGGISYEQYF. DNA of the CDR3: TGTGCCAGCAGTGTGGGGGGCATAAGCTACGAGCAGTACTTC.

The sample holds a few counts of this clone. This chain links TRBV4-3 with TRBJ2-4; D ambiguous. V dropped 5 bases and J dropped 0 bases, with 14 bases sitting between them. In germline, CDR1 is LGHNA, CDR2 YSLEER. This CDR3 comprises 16 residues. The CDR3 is CASSTSPHGAKNIQYF. CDR3 DNA sequence: TGCGCCAGCAGCACATCCCCTCACGGAGCCAAAAACATTCAGTACTTC.

CDR3 bases: TGTGCCATCCAGTCCGGAAGCACAGATACGCAGTATTTT. Amino acids: CAIQSGSTDTQYF. This chain uses TRBV10-3 with TRBJ2-3; D uncertain. The CDR3 consists of 13 residues. Germline V gene sequence: CDR1 ENHRY, CDR2 SYGVKD. V was shortened by 8 bases and J by 0 bases, with 9 bases between the two germline ends.

The CDR3 bases are TGTGCCAGCAGCTTTCTGGTCGATGAGCAGTTCTTC. This codes for CASSFLVDEQFF. The chain carries TRBV7-3 and TRBJ2-1, with D unclear. The CDR3 is made up of 12 amino acids. V dropped 3 bases and J dropped 8 bases, with 8 bases sitting between them. Germline CDR1 reads SGHTA; CDR2 reads FQGTGA.

The V gene is TRBV4-1, the J gene TRBJ2-7; TRBD1 is a possible D gene (5 bases). The V gene's germline CDR1 is MGHRA and CDR2 YSYEKL. V was trimmed by 4 bases and J by 2 bases, leaving 18 bases between them. The CDR3 consists of 16 residues. The CDR3 nucleotides are TGCGCCAGCAGCCGACCGCAGGCAGGGTGGCCCTACGAGCAGTACTTC. This encodes CASSRPQAGWPYEQYF.

V gene TRBV30 combines with J gene TRBJ1-3; D ambiguous. CDR1 is GTSNPN and CDR2 is SVGIG in the germline V gene (reference sequence). The CDR3 is 14 amino acids. The V gene lost 0 bases and the J gene lost 2 bases, with 8 bases spanning the gap. CDR3 residues: CAWSVSGTGNTIYF. DNA for the CDR3: TGTGCCTGGAGTGTTTCGGGGACTGGAAACACCATATATTTT.

The chain links TRBV7-9 to TRBJ2-7; 7 bases line up with TRBD2. The CDR3 runs 14 residues. Trimming removed 0 bases from V and 6 bases from J; junction bases left unmatched: 5. Germline CDR1 and CDR2: SEHNR and FQNEAQ (reference sequence). CDR3 sequence: CASSLAGGTGEQYF. Written as DNA, the CDR3 is TGTGCCAGCAGCTTAGCGGGAGGGACCGGCGAGCAGTACTTC.

This clone has only a few counts. The J gene is TRBJ1-3, the V gene TRBV30; D is ambiguous. CDR1 is GTSNPN and CDR2 is SVGIG in the germline V gene (reference sequence). The CDR3 is made up of 15 amino acids. The V gene lost 4 bases and the J gene lost 0 bases, with 13 bases spanning the gap. DNA of the CDR3: TGTGCCTGGACCCAACAGATTATCTCTGGAAACACCATATATTTT. Protein: CAWTQQIISGNTIYF.

This clone has only one observation. The rearrangement uses TRBV9 and TRBJ1-2, with D possibly TRBD1 on 6 matching bases. Trimming took off 7 bases at V and 3 bases at J, with 13 bases between the two ends. Germline CDR1 is SGDLS and CDR2 is YYNGEE. CDR3 size: 13 residues. The CDR3 loop reads CASEEPGDYGYTF. The CDR3, as DNA: TGTGCCAGCGAGGAGCCAGGGGACTATGGCTACACCTTC.

The gene calls are TRBV28 and TRBJ2-1, with D perhaps TRBD2 (6 bases). The V end lost 10 bases, the J end lost 7 bases, and 32 bases lay between the germline ends. CDR3 length: 18 amino acids. CDR1 and CDR2 from the germline V gene are MDHEN and SYDVKM. The CDR3 nucleotides are TGTGCCACCCGGGAAACATCTCTTTTGCCGCGGGGAGGTAATGAGCAGTTCTTC. Its protein is CATRETSLLPRGGNEQFF. Together with reference TRBV28 and TRBJ2-1, the CDR3 gives the full variable domain: DVKVTQSSRYLVKRTGEKVFLECVQDMDHENMFWYRQDPGLGLRLIYFSYDVKMKEKGDIPEGYSVSREKKERFSLILESASTNQTSMYLCATRETSLLPRGGNEQFFGPGTRLTVL.

This CDR3 reads CATALGDSTDTQYF. CDR3 nucleotide sequence: TGTGCCACCGCACTAGGGGACAGCACAGATACGCAGTATTTT. This chain links TRBV19 with TRBJ2-3, with D tentatively TRBD1 or TRBD2 (5 bases each). The V end was cut by 10 bases, the J end by 0 bases, with 14 bases between. The CDR3 runs 14 residues. Germline V gene lookup returns CDR1 LNHDA and CDR2 SQIVND (reference sequence).

The chain combines TRBV28 with TRBJ2-5; the match to TRBD2 covers 7 bases. Germline CDR1 and CDR2: MDHEN and SYDVKM. The CDR3 covers 17 residues. After removal of 8 bases from V and 4 bases from J, the junction contained 19 bases not matched to a gene. The CDR3: CASSNYPGGSTRETQYF. The CDR3 DNA follows: TGTGCCAGCTCCAACTATCCCGGCGGGAGTACGAGAGAGACCCAGTACTTC.

The chain has TRBV5-1 and TRBJ2-3; D is unresolved. CDR3 length equals 14 residues. The V gene lost 4 bases and the J gene lost 0 bases, with 9 bases spanning the gap. Germline lookup yields CDR1 SGHRS and CDR2 YFSETQ. The CDR3 region is CASSPDLSTDTQYF. CDR3 nucleotide sequence: TGCGCCAGCAGCCCGGACCTGAGCACAGATACGCAGTATTTT.

V usage is TRBV7-9 and J usage is TRBJ1-5; no clear D gene. The CDR3 runs to 14 residues. V gave up 1 base and J gave up 7 bases, with 11 bases separating them. Germline V gene lookup returns CDR1 SEHNR and CDR2 FQNEAQ (reference sequence). Here the CDR3 reads CASSLGLREQPQHF. As DNA, the CDR3 is TGTGCCAGCAGCTTAGGTTTAAGGGAACAGCCCCAGCATTTT. Full variable domain (outside the CDR3, taken from reference TRBV7-9 and TRBJ1-5): DTGVSQNPRHKITKRGQNVTFRCDPISEHNRLYWYRQTLGQGPEFLTYFQNEAQLEKSRLLSDRFSAERPKGSFSTLEIQRTEQGDSAMYLCASSLGLREQPQHFGDGTRLSIL.

This chain uses TRBV6-6 with TRBJ1-5, with D hard to call. CDR1 and CDR2 from the germline V gene are MNHNY and SVGAGI (reference sequence). CDR3 size: 14 residues. V was shortened by 7 bases and J by 0 bases, with 10 bases between the two germline ends. This chain's CDR3 is CASTHLNSNQPQHF. The DNA for the CDR3 is TGTGCCAGCACCCACTTAAATAGCAATCAGCCCCAGCATTTT.